Each of the 30 T cell receptor beta chains below was sequenced from the same sample in a study of OX40 agonist ivuxolimab in advanced cancers. Profiling relied on immunoSEQ multiplex PCR, and the TCRdb table lists in-frame clones only, not all of them. Of 9,000 to 13,000 clones listed, roughly 80% were seen once; the top ten hold 33%. This specimen was CD4+ or CD8+ T cells sorted from blood, taken in a trial of the OX40 agonist ivuxolimab. Every receptor here comes from an adult with an advanced solid tumor such as melanoma, head and neck, liver or kidney cancer.

This clone appeared a few times. Since a far larger clone is one base different, this is likely a read error. This sample includes further DNA sequences coding for the same CDR3. V is TRBV5-4 and J is TRBJ2-7, with D unclear. Germline CDR1 reads SGHNT; CDR2 reads YYREEE (reference sequence). The CDR3 is 11 residues long. Deletions cut 5 bases from V and 5 bases from J, with 8 bases between. The DNA of the CDR3 is TGTGCCAGCAGTAACACGAACGAGCAGTACTTC. Protein: CASSNTNEQYF.

The V and J genes are TRBV6-1 and TRBJ2-5; 11 nucleotides line up with TRBD2. The germline V gene encodes CDR1 MNHNS and CDR2 SASEGT. The CDR3 is 14 amino acids. The V gene end was trimmed by 6 bases and the J gene end by 6 bases; junction bases not matched to a gene: 6. The CDR3 reads CASSPLAGGKTQYF. CDR3 nucleotide sequence: TGTGCCAGCAGCCCCCTAGCGGGAGGAAAGACCCAGTACTTC.

This chain joins TRBV5-1 and TRBJ2-7; 7 positions match TRBD1. The J segment lost 2 bases and the V segment lost 4 bases, leaving 6 bases of the junction unmatched. The CDR3 has 14 residues. Germline-derived CDR1 and CDR2 are SGHRS and YFSETQ. This CDR3 is CASSTSGQTYEQYF. CDR3 sequence (DNA): TGCGCCAGCAGCACTTCGGGACAGACCTACGAGCAGTACTTC.

In the case of this clone: At one of its ends the junction is not consistent with the germline gene, which may arise from a read error. The chain joins TRBV14 to TRBJ1-2, with D unresolved. Looked up from germline, CDR1 is SGHDN and CDR2 is FVKESK. This CDR3 comprises 13 residues. The CDR3 here is CASSQGHKRGHTF. The CDR3 DNA reads TGTGCCAGCAGCCAAGGACATAAGCGTGGCCACACCTTC.

The rearrangement links TRBV5-1 to TRBJ2-1; D not certain. Germline V CDR1 and CDR2: SGHRS, YFSETQ. Trimming took 4 bases from V and 4 from J, leaving 15 bases between them. The CDR3 spans 15 residues. DNA of the CDR3: TGCGCCAGCAGCCAGGCGATAGAGCTTTACAATGAGCAGTTCTTC. This translates into CASSQAIELYNEQFF. The whole variable domain, remainder taken from reference TRBV5-1 and TRBJ2-1, is KAGVTQTPRYLIKTRGQQVTLSCSPISGHRSVSWYQQTPGQGLQFLFEYFSETQRNKGNFPGRFSGRQFSNSRSEMNVSTLELGDSALYLCASSQAIELYNEQFFGPGTRLTVL.

The chain employs TRBV29-1 and TRBJ1-1; unclear D gene. Germline CDR1 and CDR2: SQVTM and ANQGSEA. V was trimmed by 6 bases and J by 5 bases, leaving 13 bases between them. There are 12 residues in the CDR3. The CDR3 coding sequence is TGCAGCGTCGAAATGGGGTTGACTGAAGCTTTCTTT. As protein: CSVEMGLTEAFF.

This clone is labeled as medium-sized (0.01 to 0.1%). The chain couples TRBV28 to TRBJ1-5; D gene ambiguous. This CDR3 comprises 14 residues. Germline V gives CDR1 MDHEN, CDR2 SYDVKM. With 4 bases removed from V and 1 base from J, the gap between germline ends came to 8 bases. CDR3 sequence: CASSWRTSNQPQHF. Written as DNA, the CDR3 is TGTGCCAGCAGTTGGCGGACCAGCAATCAGCCCCAGCATTTT. Supplemented by reference TRBV28 and TRBJ1-5, the full variable domain reads DVKVTQSSRYLVKRTGEKVFLECVQDMDHENMFWYRQDPGLGLRLIYFSYDVKMKEKGDIPEGYSVSREKKERFSLILESASTNQTSMYLCASSWRTSNQPQHFGDGTRLSIL.

The chain uses TRBV7-2 and TRBJ2-7, with 7 bases fitting TRBD2. Unmatched junction bases numbered 10, after V lost 5 bases and J lost 3 bases. The CDR3 is 15 amino acids. Germline CDR1 and CDR2: SGHTA and FQGNSA. The CDR3 is CASSTSASAYYEQYF. CDR3 DNA sequence: TGTGCCAGCAGCACTAGCGCGTCAGCTTACTACGAGCAGTACTTC.

The CDR3 protein is CASSSLASSYNEQFF. DNA for the CDR3: TGTGCCAGCAGCTCACTAGCGTCCTCCTACAATGAGCAGTTCTTC. The chain combines TRBV5-4 with TRBJ2-1, with 7 bases that match TRBD2. The J segment lost 0 bases and the V segment lost 3 bases, leaving 3 bases of the junction unmatched. This CDR3 comprises 15 residues. Germline CDR1 SGHNT, CDR2 YYREEE (reference sequence).

This clone was counted a single time. The chain combines TRBV27 with TRBJ1-2; maybe TRBD1 (5 bases). This CDR3 comprises 13 residues. The germline V and J ends were trimmed by 3 bases and 7 bases, with 12 bases remaining between them. Germline CDR1 MNHEY, CDR2 SMNVEV (reference sequence). CDR3 in DNA: TGTGCCAGCAGTTTTTCCAGGGCGGCTGGCTACACCTTC. This sequence encodes CASSFSRAAGYTF.

The V gene is TRBV28, the J gene TRBJ2-1, with TRBD2 matching 7 bases. V was clipped by 5 bases and J by 7 bases; unmatched bases: 8. This CDR3 contains 14 residues. In germline, CDR1 is MDHEN, CDR2 SYDVKM. The DNA of the CDR3 is TGTGCCAGCAGTCCCTTCGGGGGGATGAATGAGCAGTTCTTC. Its protein product is CASSPFGGMNEQFF.

This sequence joins TRBV4-1 and TRBJ2-1; 11 bases agree with TRBD2. The length of the CDR3 is 16 residues. The germline gives CDR1 MGHRA, CDR2 YSYEKL. The V gene end was trimmed by 4 bases and the J gene end by 5 bases; junction bases not matched to a gene: 7. The CDR3 here is CASSPLAGGQNNEQFF. The DNA for the CDR3 is TGCGCCAGCAGCCCCTTAGCGGGGGGGCAGAACAATGAGCAGTTCTTC.

Within the sample, this clone is large. The chain couples TRBV28 to TRBJ2-1; possibly TRBD1 for D (6 bases). Trimming removed 3 bases from V and 6 bases from J, with 18 bases in between. Germline V gene data show CDR1 as MDHEN and CDR2 as SYDVKM. This CDR3 contains 16 residues. This CDR3 reads CASSFMGRGQPNEQFF. CDR3 coding DNA: TGTGCCAGCAGTTTTATGGGCAGGGGACAACCCAATGAGCAGTTCTTC. The complete variable domain, with remaining parts taken from reference TRBV28 and TRBJ2-1, reads DVKVTQSSRYLVKRTGEKVFLECVQDMDHENMFWYRQDPGLGLRLIYFSYDVKMKEKGDIPEGYSVSREKKERFSLILESASTNQTSMYLCASSFMGRGQPNEQFFGPGTRLTVL.

The V call is TRBV14, the J call TRBJ2-3; 10 bases match TRBD2. Germline V gene lookup returns CDR1 SGHDN and CDR2 FVKESK. This CDR3 region has 17 residues. V gave up 2 bases and J gave up 4 bases; unmatched junction bases: 9. CDR3 in amino acids: CASSQRSAGGVADTQYF. As DNA, the CDR3 is TGTGCCAGCAGCCAAAGGTCAGCGGGAGGGGTCGCAGATACGCAGTATTTT.

The V and J genes are TRBV5-5 and TRBJ2-7, with 10 bases fitting TRBD2. CDR1 SGHKS and CDR2 YYEKEE come from the germline V gene (reference sequence). The V and J ends lost 0 bases and 8 bases, in that order; junction bases with no gene match: 5. The CDR3 spans 14 residues. The CDR3 region is CASSLGAGGPQQYF. The CDR3 bases are TGTGCCAGCAGCTTGGGAGCGGGAGGGCCGCAGCAGTACTTC.

The rearrangement joins TRBV27 to TRBJ1-2, with 7 bases identical to TRBD1. CDR1 is MNHEY and CDR2 is SMNVEV in the germline V gene (reference sequence). V shed 5 bases and J 2 bases; nucleotides not matched to a gene: 5. This CDR3 has 14 residues. CDR3 residues: CASSSQTGNYGYTF. Written as DNA, the CDR3 is TGTGCCAGCAGTAGCCAGACAGGGAACTATGGCTACACCTTC.

This clone was detected only a few times. The chain employs TRBV10-3 and TRBJ1-5, with 10 bases that match TRBD1. The CDR3 runs 17 residues. With V trimmed by 2 bases and J by 6 bases, 10 bases remained unmatched. The germline CDR1 and CDR2 sequences are ENHRY and SYGVKD. The CDR3 bases are TGTGCCATCAGTGAGAGCCGGGACAGGGGTCCGGGTCAGCCCCAGCATTTT. Translated, it gives CAISESRDRGPGQPQHF.

Concerning this clone itself: Compared with germline, one end of the junction differs, possibly owing to a read error. At the DNA level, this CDR3 is encoded by other sequences in the same sample as well. CDR3 nucleotides: TGCGCCAGCAGCCTACTGACCGGGACAGTCAAAAACATTCAGTACTTC. It specifies CASSLLTGTVKNIQYF. This chain joins TRBV5-4 and TRBJ2-4; 7 bases map to TRBD1. Germline assignment: CDR1 SGHNT and CDR2 YYREEE (reference sequence). The CDR3 runs 16 residues.

The table lists this clone with a count of one. This chain uses TRBV7-9 with TRBJ2-1; D may be TRBD1 (6 bases). The length of the CDR3 is 13 residues. V dropped 5 bases and J dropped 7 bases, with 12 bases sitting between them. The germline CDR1 and CDR2 sequences are SEHNR and FQNEAQ (reference sequence). The CDR3 spells CASSTGTPNEQFF. In nucleotides, the CDR3 is TGTGCCAGCAGCACAGGGACCCCTAATGAGCAGTTCTTC.

V usage is TRBV5-6 and J usage is TRBJ1-6; D is possibly TRBD1 (6 bases). CDR1 SGHDT and CDR2 YYEEEE come from the germline V gene. V was pared by 0 bases and J by 13 bases, with 23 bases between. This CDR3 has 17 amino acids. The CDR3, as DNA: TGTGCCAGCAGCTTGGGACAGGTATTCCGCCCCGACTTTCCCCTCCACTTT. Protein product: CASSLGQVFRPDFPLHF.

This chain links TRBV4-3 with TRBJ1-1; D is unclear. Germline V gene sequence: CDR1 LGHNA, CDR2 YSLEER. The CDR3 is 14 amino acids. Trimming removed 4 bases from V and 2 bases from J, with 11 bases in between. CDR3 sequence (DNA): TGCGCCAGCAGCCCCACCCGGGGTAACACTGAAGCTTTCTTT. This translates into CASSPTRGNTEAFF.

This clone was detected a few times. The genes are TRBV7-9 and TRBJ2-1; D is possibly TRBD1 or TRBD2 (5 bases each). Trimming pared 3 bases from V and 5 bases from J, leaving 20 bases between. The CDR3 sequence is 17 residues long. CDR1 is SEHNR, CDR2 FQNEAQ, per germline (reference sequence). This CDR3 reads CASSFSPPGPVDNEQFF. The DNA for the CDR3 is TGTGCCAGCAGCTTTTCCCCTCCGGGACCGGTGGACAATGAGCAGTTCTTC.

V is TRBV19 and J is TRBJ1-1; a possible D gene is TRBD1 (5 bases). The CDR3 length is 12 residues. Germline CDR1 is LNHDA and CDR2 is SQIVND (reference sequence). Trimming shortened V by 7 bases and J by 11 bases, and 17 bases separated the two germline ends. For the CDR3, the DNA is TGTGCCAGTATCCTGGGCGGGGGTTCGGCTTTCTTT. It encodes CASILGGGSAFF. The variable domain in full, with the rest retrieved from reference TRBV19 and TRBJ1-1, is DGGITQSPKYLFRKEGQNVTLSCEQNLNHDAMYWYRQDPGQGLRLIYYSQIVNDFQKGDIAEGYSVSREKKESFPLTVTSAQKNPTAFYLCASILGGGSAFFGQGTRLTVV.

This clone was detected only a few times. V is TRBV7-9 and J is TRBJ2-7; 14 bases map to TRBD2. Looked up from germline, CDR1 is SEHNR and CDR2 is FQNEAQ (reference sequence). The CDR3 is made up of 17 amino acids. Trimming removed 0 bases from V and 3 bases from J; junction bases left unmatched: 4. The CDR3: CASSLARLAGGFYEQYF. Here the CDR3 DNA reads TGTGCCAGCAGCTTAGCCCGACTAGCGGGAGGGTTCTACGAGCAGTACTTC.

The CDR3 loop is CASSRGNNRDRENTEAFF. The CDR3 nucleotides read TGTGCCAGCAGCAGAGGTAATAACCGGGACAGGGAGAACACTGAAGCTTTCTTT. The V gene is TRBV21-1, the J gene TRBJ1-1; the table calls TRBD1, which could not be checked here. TRBV21-1 is a pseudogene segment. CDR3 size: 18 residues.

The chain joins TRBV4-1 to TRBJ2-1; possibly TRBD1 for D (6 bases). Deletions cut 5 bases from V and 5 bases from J, with 16 bases between. The CDR3 spans 15 residues. Looked up from germline, CDR1 is MGHRA and CDR2 is YSYEKL. In DNA form, the CDR3 reads TGCGCCAGCAGCTTATACACAGGGAATAACAATGAGCAGTTCTTC. This codes for CASSLYTGNNNEQFF.

By sample share, this clone is large. The genes are TRBV19 and TRBJ2-5, with 13 bases lining up with TRBD2. This CDR3 region has 15 residues. J lost 2 bases, V lost 6 bases, and 3 bases had no gene match. Germline CDR1 reads LNHDA; CDR2 reads SQIVND (reference sequence). The CDR3 protein is CASSRGLAGQETQYF. As DNA, the CDR3 is TGTGCCAGTAGCCGGGGACTAGCGGGACAAGAGACCCAGTACTTC.

This clone appeared once. The chain employs TRBV19 and TRBJ1-2; 10 nucleotides match TRBD1. The V and J ends lost 3 bases and 4 bases, in that order; junction bases with no gene match: 8. The CDR3 is made up of 16 amino acids. Germline V CDR1 and CDR2: LNHDA, SQIVND (reference sequence). The CDR3 is CASSMKTGGAGYGYTF. CDR3 sequence (DNA): TGTGCCAGTAGTATGAAGACAGGGGGCGCAGGCTATGGCTACACCTTC.

The CDR3 DNA reads as TGTGCCAGCTCACCCTCGGGACAGGGGGCGGGAGAGCAGTACTTC. Its protein is CASSPSGQGAGEQYF. The chain joins TRBV28 to TRBJ2-7; TRBD1 aligns across 12 bases. The CDR3 loop spans 15 amino acids. CDR1 and CDR2 (germline): MDHEN, SYDVKM. The trim removed 8 bases at V and 7 bases at J, leaving 12 bases unmatched.

This chain links TRBV6-5 with TRBJ1-1; D is ambiguous. This CDR3 has 14 amino acids. Looked up from germline, CDR1 is MNHEY and CDR2 is SVGAGI. The V gene lost 0 bases and the J gene lost 1 base, with 6 bases spanning the gap. CDR3 region: CASSYSLGNTEAFF. Written as DNA, the CDR3 is TGTGCCAGCAGTTACTCCCTTGGGAACACTGAAGCTTTCTTT.